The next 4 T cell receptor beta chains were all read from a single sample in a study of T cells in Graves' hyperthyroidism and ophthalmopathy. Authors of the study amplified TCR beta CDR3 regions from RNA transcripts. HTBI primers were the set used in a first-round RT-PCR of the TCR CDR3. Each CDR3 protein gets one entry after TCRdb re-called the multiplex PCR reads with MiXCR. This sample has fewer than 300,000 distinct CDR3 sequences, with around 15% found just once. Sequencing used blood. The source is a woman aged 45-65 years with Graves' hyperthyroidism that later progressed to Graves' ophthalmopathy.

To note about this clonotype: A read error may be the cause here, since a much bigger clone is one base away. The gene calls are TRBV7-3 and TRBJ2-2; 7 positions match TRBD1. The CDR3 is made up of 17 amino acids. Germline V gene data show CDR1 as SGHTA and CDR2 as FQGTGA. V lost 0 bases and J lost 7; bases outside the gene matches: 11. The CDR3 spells CASSLTSSTGIRGELFF. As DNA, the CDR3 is TGTGCCAGCAGCTTAACATCCTCGACAGGGATCCGCGGGGAGCTGTTTTTT.

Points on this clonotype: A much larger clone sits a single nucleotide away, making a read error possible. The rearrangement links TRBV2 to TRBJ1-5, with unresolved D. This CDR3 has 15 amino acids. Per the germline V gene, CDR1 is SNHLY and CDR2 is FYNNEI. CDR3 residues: CTSSEMQPRDQPQHF. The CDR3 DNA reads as TGTACCAGCAGTGAGATGCAACCCCGGGATCAGCCCCAGCATTTT.

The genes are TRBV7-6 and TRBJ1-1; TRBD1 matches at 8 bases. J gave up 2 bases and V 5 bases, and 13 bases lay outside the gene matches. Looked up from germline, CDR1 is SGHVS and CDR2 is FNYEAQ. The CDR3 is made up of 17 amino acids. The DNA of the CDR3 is TGTGCCAGCAGCCACTCTGGACAGGGCGGCCGAAACACTGAAGCTTTCTTT. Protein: CASSHSGQGGRNTEAFF.

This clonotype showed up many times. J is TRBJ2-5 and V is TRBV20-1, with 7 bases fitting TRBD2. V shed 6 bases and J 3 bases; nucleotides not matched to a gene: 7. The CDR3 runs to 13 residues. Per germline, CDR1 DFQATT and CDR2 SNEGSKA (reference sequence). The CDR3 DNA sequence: TGCAGTGCGGGGGGGGGGGTTAAAGAGACCCAGTACTTC. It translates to CSAGGGVKETQYF.